These T cell receptor beta chains were read from a single sample in a study of T-cell reconstitution after alpha-beta-depleted transplantation in children. TCRdb re-analysed the PCR reads in MiXCR, keeping a single row per CDR3 protein. The sample shows fewer than 350,000 distinct CDR3 sequences, around a tenth of them seen only once. The sequenced sample was PBMCs, obtained before TCRalphabeta/CD19-depleted stem cell transplant. The receptors originated from a boy younger than two with acute myeloid leukemia, due to receive a stem cell transplant. The CDR3 runs from the conserved cysteine through the conserved F or W. Each record gives: V gene, clone size, D gene, J gene, CDR3 DNA, CDR3 protein. D genes are given only for firm matches. Size is stated as once, few, many or a size class.

TRBV4-3	many	-	TRBJ2-7	TGCGCCAGCAGCCAATCCCGGGCCCTCGGGCAGCAGTACTTC	CASSQSRALGQQYF
TRBV12-3/TRBV12-4	many	-	TRBJ1-4	TGTGCCAGCAGTTCCCCGGACAGAGCAACTAATGAAAAACTGTTTTTT	CASSSPDRATNEKLFF
TRBV6-5	few	-	TRBJ2-7	TGTGCCGCGCGGCAGGGTGGTACCTACGAGCAGTACTTC	CAARQGGTYEQYF
TRBV7-2	many	TRBD2	TRBJ2-7	TGTGCCAGCAGCCCCTCCAGACTAGCGTTAACCTACGAGCAGTACTTC	CASSPSRLALTYEQYF
TRBV7-2	many	-	TRBJ2-5	TGTGCCAGCAGCTTAGTGAGGTCCCCGGGCGAGACCCAGTACTTC	CASSLVRSPGETQYF
TRBV12-3/TRBV12-4	many	-	TRBJ2-1	TGTGCCAGCATCAAGGCGGGCCCTTACAATGAGCAGTTCTTC	CASIKAGPYNEQFF
TRBV7-2	few	-	TRBJ1-6	TGTGCCAGCAGCTTAGGGCTAAATTCACCCCTCCACTTT	CASSLGLNSPLHF
TRBV7-2	many	TRBD2	TRBJ2-3	TGTGCCAGCAGCCTGAGACTAGCGGGTTCCACAGATACGCAGTATTTT	CASSLRLAGSTDTQYF
TRBV5-1	few	TRBD1	TRBJ2-2	TGCGCCAGCAGCAACCCCGGGACAGGGAATGGCGGGGAGCTGTTTTTT	CASSNPGTGNGGELFF
TRBV7-3	many	TRBD2	TRBJ2-1	TGTGCCAGCAGCTTATGGGGGACTAGCGGGTACAATGGGGCTTACAATGAGCAGTTCTTC	CASSLWGTSGYNGAYNEQFF
TRBV6-5	many	-	TRBJ1-5	TGTGCCAGCAGTCGCGAACGGACCCGGGACACAAGGGCTCAGCCCCAGCATTTT	CASSRERTRDTRAQPQHF
TRBV20-1	many	-	TRBJ2-7	TGCAGTGCTTGTTCCGGGCCTTTGTCATACGAGCAGTACTTC	CSACSGPLSYEQYF
TRBV18	many	-	TRBJ1-6	TGTGCCAGCTCACCACGAGGCTCGAGCTCCTATAATTCACCCCTCCACTTT	CASSPRGSSSYNSPLHF